This TCR beta chain derives from a study of blood T cell repertoires in COVID-19. About the study: Both acute and convalescent COVID-19 samples were obtained from the United States, Italy and Spain. T cells, B-cell-depleted T cells, or PBMCs provided the cDNA or gDNA that served as material.

Clinical history reported by participants formed the basis on which cohorts were assigned. In the original analysis: Estimated nucleated cell counts came from reference gene primer amplification. TCRdb's copy holds only in-frame clones and misses some; the assay was immunoSEQ multiplex PCR. D and trimming come from the DNA, and the V and J calls and clone size come from that table. Of under 200,000 clones listed, around 80% are singletons. The germline V gene has CDR1 SGHTA and CDR2 FQGTGA. The CDR3 runs to 16 residues. Trimming took 5 bases from V and 2 from J; bases not matched to a gene: 9. The sequenced sample was PBMCs or T cells enriched from blood (not recorded which). The TCR comes from a man aged 45-65 years who had recovered from COVID-19. J is TRBJ2-1 and V is TRBV7-3; 7 bases line up with TRBD2. CDR3 in DNA: TGTGCCAGCAGCCTCGCGGGAGTGGGGACCTACAATGAGCAGTTCTTC. As protein: CASSLAGVGTYNEQFF.